This note documents a single T cell receptor (beta chain) sequence. This clone's antigen is unknown. A junction boundary mismatches the germline segment, possibly from a read error. The data were produced on an Illumina HiSeq 2000. Multiplex PCR amplification was used to generate the TCR beta chain libraries. The amplified TCR beta chain products were analyzed by high-throughput sequencing. Through fastp at Q25 and MiXCR, TCRdb rebuilt clones from the public reads, retaining in-frame beta chains. Rows with one shared CDR3 protein collapse into an entry with the most common genes and DNA. This sample is represented by about 140,000 distinct CDR3 sequences; approximately 32% of them were singletons. In total, the top ten clones hold roughly 2.2% of the sample. This entry belongs to a study of breast tumors, draining lymph nodes, adjacent tissues (dated by TCRdb to the mid-2010s). Background on the whole study: TCR beta repertoires were compared across tumor, adjacent nontumor tissue and axillary lymph nodes obtained from breast cancer patients. The study was designed to assess the relationships and possible T-cell exchange between tumor, surrounding tissue and draining lymph node repertoires in human breast cancer. Paper-wide results and their limitations: Tumor T-cell repertoires showed less diversity than lymph node repertoires and more diversity than nontumor tissue repertoires, and tumor T-cell repertoires showed preferential V and J gene usage. The conclusion that tumor T cells originate in lymph nodes was framed as consistent with a hypothesis rather than directly demonstrated. The data were judged consistent with most tumor T cells deriving from the lymph node and then expanding within tumor tissue. Tumor and nontumor tissue repertoires were significantly more similar in luminal-like than in basal-like breast cancer.

The axillary draining lymph nodes of breast cancer patients were the source of the lymph node samples. The germline V gene supplies CDR1 SGDLS and CDR2 YYNGEE. Reading from cysteine to phenylalanine, the CDR3 counts 13 amino acids. Here the CDR3 DNA is all that survives: 39 bases in frame from base 1. Recombination connected TRBV9 to TRBJ2-2; TRBD2 is a possible D gene, resting on 5 matching bases. The sequence came from a female donor with breast cancer. Some clones in this sample may be carry-over from other donors' samples. Sequencing used axillary lymph node tissue. This receptor carries the CDR3 CAISVGNTGELFF. The nucleotide sequence reads as follows: TGTGCCATCAGCGTGGGGAACACCGGGGAGCTGTTCTTT.